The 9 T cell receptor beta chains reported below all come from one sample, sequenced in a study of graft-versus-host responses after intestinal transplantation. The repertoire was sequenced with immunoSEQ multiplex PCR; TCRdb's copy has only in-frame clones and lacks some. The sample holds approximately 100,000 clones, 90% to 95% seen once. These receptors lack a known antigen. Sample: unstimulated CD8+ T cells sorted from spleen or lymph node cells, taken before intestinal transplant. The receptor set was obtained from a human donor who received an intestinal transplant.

CDR3 amino acids: CASSVSTGTSYEQYF. In DNA, the CDR3 is TGTGCCAGCAGCGTATCAACGGGGACCTCCTACGAGCAGTACTTC. This sequence joins TRBV9 and TRBJ2-7, with D perhaps given as TRBD1 or TRBD2 (5 bases each). CDR1 SGDLS and CDR2 YYNGEE come from the germline V gene. V lost 1 base to trimming and J lost 0 bases, with 11 bases between them. There are 15 residues in the CDR3.

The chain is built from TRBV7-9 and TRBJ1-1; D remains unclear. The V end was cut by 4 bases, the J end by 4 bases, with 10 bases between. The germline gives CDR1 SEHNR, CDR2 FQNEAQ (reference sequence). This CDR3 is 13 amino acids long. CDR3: CASSWFVGTEAFF. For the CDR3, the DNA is TGTGCCAGCAGCTGGTTCGTGGGCACTGAAGCTTTCTTT.

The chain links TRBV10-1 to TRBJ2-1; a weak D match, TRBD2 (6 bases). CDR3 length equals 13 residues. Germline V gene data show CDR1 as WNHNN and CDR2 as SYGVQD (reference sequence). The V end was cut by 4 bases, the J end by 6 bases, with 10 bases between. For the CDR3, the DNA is TGCGCCAGCAGTGGGGGGACTGCCAATGAGCAGTTCTTC. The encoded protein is CASSGGTANEQFF.

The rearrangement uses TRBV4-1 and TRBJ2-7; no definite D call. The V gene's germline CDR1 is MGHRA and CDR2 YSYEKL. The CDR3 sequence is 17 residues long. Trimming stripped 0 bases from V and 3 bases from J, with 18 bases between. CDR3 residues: CASSQDFGQFLNYEQYF. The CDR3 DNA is TGCGCCAGCAGCCAAGATTTCGGGCAGTTCTTAAACTACGAGCAGTACTTC.

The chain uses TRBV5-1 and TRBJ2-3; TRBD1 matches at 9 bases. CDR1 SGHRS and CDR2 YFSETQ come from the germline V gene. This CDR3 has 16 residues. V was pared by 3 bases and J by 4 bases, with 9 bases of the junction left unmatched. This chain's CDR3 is CASSSTRQGGPDTQYF. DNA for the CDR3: TGCGCCAGCAGCTCCACCAGACAGGGGGGGCCAGATACGCAGTATTTT.

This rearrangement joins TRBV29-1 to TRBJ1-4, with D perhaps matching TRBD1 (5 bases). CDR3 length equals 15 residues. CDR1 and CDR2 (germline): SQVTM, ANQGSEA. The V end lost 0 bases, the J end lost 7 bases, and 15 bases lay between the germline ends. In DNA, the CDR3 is TGCAGCGTTGAAGAAATAGGAGGGGACGGTGAAAAACTGTTTTTT. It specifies CSVEEIGGDGEKLFF. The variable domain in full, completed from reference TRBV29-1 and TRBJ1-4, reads SAVISQKPSRDICQRGTSLTIQCQVDSQVTMMFWYRQQPGQSLTLIATANQGSEATYESGFVIDKFPISRPNLTFSTLTVSNMSPEDSSIYLCSVEEIGGDGEKLFFGSGTQLSVL.

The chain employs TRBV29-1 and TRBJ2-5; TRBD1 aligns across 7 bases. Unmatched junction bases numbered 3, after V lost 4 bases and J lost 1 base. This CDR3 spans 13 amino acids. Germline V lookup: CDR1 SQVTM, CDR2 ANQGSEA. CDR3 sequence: CSVGRTGQETQYF. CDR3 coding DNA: TGCAGCGTTGGCAGGACAGGCCAAGAGACCCAGTACTTC.

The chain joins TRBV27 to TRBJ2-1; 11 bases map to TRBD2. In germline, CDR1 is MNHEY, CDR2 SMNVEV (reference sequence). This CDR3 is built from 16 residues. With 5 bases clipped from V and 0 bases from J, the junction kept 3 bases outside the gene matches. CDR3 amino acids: CASSPLAGGSYNEQFF. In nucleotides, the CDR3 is TGTGCCAGCAGTCCTCTAGCGGGGGGCTCCTACAATGAGCAGTTCTTC.

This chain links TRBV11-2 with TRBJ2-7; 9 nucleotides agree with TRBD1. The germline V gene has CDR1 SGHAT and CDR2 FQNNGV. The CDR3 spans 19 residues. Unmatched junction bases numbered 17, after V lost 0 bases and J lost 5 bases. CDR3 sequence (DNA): TGTGCCAGCAGCTTAGATCCATTGGGGACAGGGATCACCTTGGACGAGCAGTACTTC. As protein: CASSLDPLGTGITLDEQYF.